The 32 T cell receptor beta chains listed next were all sequenced from one sample in a study of radiation and T cells in renal cell carcinoma. Treatment here: 15 Gy SBRT to primary tumor, nephrectomy 4 weeks later. Here immunoSEQ multiplex PCR was the method, and the copy in TCRdb shows in-frame clones only, minus some. The sample yields 15,000 to 20,000 clones, about half seen once. The source was tumor tissue, collected from a patient whose treatment included radiotherapy and nephrectomy. The receptors stem from a woman aged 55-70 years with renal cell carcinoma.

This clone is medium-sized within its sample. The chain uses TRBV7-3 and TRBJ1-1; D perhaps matches TRBD1 (6 bases). Between the trimmed V and J ends, which lost 4 bases and 1 base, there was a span of 7 bases. Germline V CDR1 and CDR2: SGHTA, FQGTGA. The CDR3 runs 13 residues. The CDR3 nucleotides are TGTGCCAGCAGCTCGACAGGGAACACTGAAGCTTTCTTT. Translating gives CASSSTGNTEAFF.

The CDR3, as DNA: TGTGCCAGTAGTGGGACAGCCCAAGAGACCCAGTACTTC. Protein sequence: CASSGTAQETQYF. The rearrangement uses TRBV19 and TRBJ2-5; TRBD1 matches 7 bases. The CDR3 covers 13 residues. Germline V gives CDR1 LNHDA, CDR2 SQIVND (reference sequence). J was trimmed by 1 base and V by 5 bases; bases with no gene match: 1.

This clone appeared a few times. One end of the junction varies from germline; a read error may be responsible. The chain joins TRBV5-4 to TRBJ2-7, with 10 bases fitting TRBD1. CDR1 SGHNT and CDR2 YYREEE come from the germline V gene (reference sequence). The CDR3 has 14 residues. CDR3: CASSLGQGFYEQYF. DNA for the CDR3: TGTGCCAGCAGTTTGGGACAGGGGTTCTACGAGCAGTACTTC.

The chain couples TRBV7-2 to TRBJ2-7; 9 nucleotides match TRBD1. Trimming cost V 11 bases and J 0 bases; bases outside gene matches: 5. Germline-derived CDR1 and CDR2 are SGHTA and FQGNSA. This CDR3 region has 13 residues. CDR3 nucleotide sequence: TGTGCCGGTGGGACAGGGACCTCCTACGAGCAGTACTTC. Translating gives CAGGTGTSYEQYF.

The CDR3 DNA sequence: TGTGCCAGCAGCTGGTTGAGGGGGGAGCTGTTTTTT. Translation: CASSWLRGELFF. The chain has TRBV28 and TRBJ2-2; D uncertain. Germline V gene sequence: CDR1 MDHEN, CDR2 SYDVKM. V gave up 6 bases and J gave up 8 bases, with 10 bases separating them. The CDR3 is made up of 12 amino acids.

The CDR3 DNA follows: TGCAGCGTTGGTCTACTGGGACAGAAGTACCAAGAGACCCAGTACTTC. Amino acids: CSVGLLGQKYQETQYF. The chain has TRBV29-1 and TRBJ2-5, with 7 bases lining up with TRBD1. The ends lost 4 bases at V and 0 bases at J; junction bases unmatched: 11. This CDR3 comprises 16 residues. Germline V gene data show CDR1 as SQVTM and CDR2 as ANQGSEA.

Concerning this clone: The junction departs from the called germline gene at one end, perhaps through a read error. V gene TRBV5-4 combines with J gene TRBJ2-2; the match to TRBD1 covers 7 bases. The CDR3 runs to 15 residues. CDR1 and CDR2 from the germline V gene are SGHNT and YYREEE (reference sequence). As DNA, the CDR3 is TGCGCCAGCAGCCAAGACAGGGTGAACACCGGGGAGCTGTTTTTT. This sequence encodes CASSQDRVNTGELFF.

This clone was seen many times. The rearrangement joins TRBV4-3 to TRBJ2-7, with 9 bases that match TRBD1. Germline V gives CDR1 LGHNA, CDR2 YSLEER. The CDR3 sequence is 16 residues long. V gave up 1 base and J gave up 0 bases; unmatched junction bases: 4. DNA of the CDR3: TGCGCCAGCAGCCAAGCGGGGACAGGGAGCTCCTACGAGCAGTACTTC. It is translated as CASSQAGTGSSYEQYF.

Here the CDR3 DNA reads TGTGCCAGAAGAAAGGACAGGGGTACCCGCTGTCAGCCCCAGCATTTT. Encoded protein: CARRKDRGTRCQPQHF. This chain links TRBV5-3 with TRBJ1-5; 9 bases line up with TRBD1. TRBV5-3 is classed as an ORF, of uncertain function. The CDR3 runs 16 residues. The J segment lost 6 bases and the V segment lost 5 bases, leaving 12 bases of the junction unmatched.

The chain is built from TRBV9 and TRBJ2-1; perhaps TRBD2 as D (5 bases). The V end was cut by 4 bases, the J end by 5 bases, with 13 bases between. The CDR3 totals 14 residues. The germline V gene encodes CDR1 SGDLS and CDR2 YYNGEE. The CDR3 nucleotides are TGTGCCAGCAGCTTCCGAGGGCTGAACAATGAGCAGTTCTTC. Translation: CASSFRGLNNEQFF.

The chain uses TRBV6-1 and TRBJ1-2, with unresolved D. Deletions cut 0 bases from V and 4 bases from J, with 15 bases between. The CDR3 has 16 amino acids. Germline values: CDR1 MNHNS, CDR2 SASEGT. The CDR3 DNA sequence: TGTGCCAGCAGTGAAGCGCTGAATCCTACCGCCTATGGCTACACCTTC. Translated, it gives CASSEALNPTAYGYTF.

V gene TRBV9 combines with J gene TRBJ1-1; maybe TRBD1 (5 bases). CDR3 size: 14 residues. Between the trimmed V and J ends, which lost 3 bases and 4 bases, there was a span of 13 bases. Germline V gene data show CDR1 as SGDLS and CDR2 as YYNGEE. CDR3 protein: CASSARDLSTEAFF. CDR3 DNA: TGTGCCAGCAGCGCCCGGGACCTCTCCACTGAAGCTTTCTTT.

This clone was counted between two and nine times. The gene calls are TRBV30 and TRBJ2-1; D is perhaps TRBD1 (5 bases). Germline CDR1 is GTSNPN and CDR2 is SVGIG (reference sequence). This CDR3 has 12 amino acids. The germline V and J ends were trimmed by 0 bases and 8 bases, with 8 bases remaining between them. The CDR3 is CAWSVWGDEQFF. The CDR3 bases are TGTGCCTGGAGTGTTTGGGGCGATGAGCAGTTCTTC. The entire variable domain, with the rest obtained from reference TRBV30 and TRBJ2-1, is as follows: SQTIHQWPATLVQPVGSPLSLECTVEGTSNPNLYWYRQAAGRGLQLLFYSVGIGQISSEVPQNLSASRPQDRQFILSSKKLLLSDSGFYLCAWSVWGDEQFFGPGTRLTVL.

This chain joins TRBV5-1 and TRBJ1-3; D gene uncertain. V was trimmed by 4 bases and J by 3 bases, leaving 8 bases between them. CDR1 and CDR2 (germline): SGHRS, YFSETQ. The CDR3 covers 13 residues. In DNA, the CDR3 is TGCGCCAGCAGCCCAGACGGTGGAAACACCATATATTTT. It yields the protein CASSPDGGNTIYF.

In its sample, this clone was seen once. The chain joins TRBV5-6 to TRBJ2-5; TRBD2 agrees at 13 bases. V was clipped by 4 bases and J by 5 bases; unmatched bases: 8. The CDR3 runs to 16 residues. Germline V lookup: CDR1 SGHDT, CDR2 YYEEEE. The CDR3 DNA reads as TGTGCCAGCAGCCTCTGGACTAGCGGGGGTGGTGAGACCCAGTACTTC. Protein: CASSLWTSGGGETQYF.

The chain employs TRBV2 and TRBJ1-3; D is perhaps TRBD1 (5 bases). The CDR3 is made up of 17 amino acids. V was pared by 6 bases and J by 0 bases, with 18 bases between. Germline CDR1 reads SNHLY; CDR2 reads FYNNEI. CDR3 region: CASSPLPKGPSGNTIYF. The CDR3 coding sequence is TGTGCCAGCAGCCCACTACCCAAGGGGCCCTCTGGAAACACCATATATTTT.

This clone was found many times. V is TRBV18 and J is TRBJ2-2; D is unclear. The CDR3 loop spans 12 amino acids. Germline CDR1 and CDR2: KGHSH and LQKENI. Between the trimmed V and J ends, which lost 6 bases and 1 base, there was a span of 3 bases. The CDR3 nucleotides are TGTGCCAGCTCCCTGAACACCGGGGAGCTGTTTTTT. It codes for CASSLNTGELFF.

CDR3 DNA sequence: TGTGCCAGCAGTCCCTGGACTAGCGGGGGCAATGAGCAGTTCTTC. It codes for CASSPWTSGGNEQFF. This sequence joins TRBV28 and TRBJ2-1; 13 nucleotides line up with TRBD2. The CDR3 length is 15 residues. The germline V gene has CDR1 MDHEN and CDR2 SYDVKM. Trimming took 5 bases from V and 6 from J; bases not matched to a gene: 4.

The chain is built from TRBV19 and TRBJ2-3, with 8 bases that match TRBD2. The V gene's germline CDR1 is LNHDA and CDR2 SQIVND (reference sequence). V gave up 3 bases and J gave up 4 bases; unmatched junction bases: 0. This CDR3 spans 13 amino acids. The CDR3 DNA reads as TGTGCCAGTAGTATGCGGGGGGCAGATACGCAGTATTTT. This sequence encodes CASSMRGADTQYF.

The J gene is TRBJ2-3, the V gene TRBV6-4; 7 nucleotides align to TRBD2. The V gene end was trimmed by 5 bases and the J gene end by 13 bases; junction bases not matched to a gene: 12. The CDR3 contains 13 residues. Germline CDR1 MRHNA, CDR2 SNTAGT. The CDR3 here is CASSPSPGLHKYF. The DNA for the CDR3 is TGTGCCAGCAGTCCATCACCGGGACTACATAAGTATTTT.

This chain joins TRBV2 and TRBJ2-1; D not resolved. The CDR3 length is 15 residues. Trimming removed 2 bases from V and 4 bases from J, with 12 bases in between. CDR1 and CDR2 (germline): SNHLY, FYNNEI. The CDR3: CASSEWATVYNEQFF. The CDR3 nucleotides are TGTGCCAGCAGTGAATGGGCAACGGTGTACAATGAGCAGTTCTTC.

The chain couples TRBV29-1 to TRBJ2-7; D possibly corresponds to TRBD1 (7 bases). The CDR3 has 15 residues. CDR1 SQVTM and CDR2 ANQGSEA come from the germline V gene. V was trimmed by 4 bases and J by 2 bases, leaving 18 bases between them. CDR3 sequence (DNA): TGCAGCGTTGGATATGAGTGGAGGGGGCCCTACGAGCAGTACTTC. Translating gives CSVGYEWRGPYEQYF.

The chain combines TRBV5-1 with TRBJ2-1; D perhaps matches TRBD1 (5 bases). In germline, CDR1 is SGHRS, CDR2 YFSETQ. This CDR3 spans 15 amino acids. V lost 3 bases and J lost 5, with 15 bases in between. The DNA of the CDR3 is TGCGCCAGCAGCTCGACAGCCTCGACCAACAATGAGCAGTTCTTC. Translating gives CASSSTASTNNEQFF.

The rearrangement links TRBV5-1 to TRBJ1-1; the match to TRBD1 covers 8 bases. This CDR3 contains 16 residues. V shed 4 bases and J 0 bases; nucleotides not matched to a gene: 8. Germline V lookup: CDR1 SGHRS, CDR2 YFSETQ. The CDR3 loop reads CASSPHGQGLNTEAFF. DNA for the CDR3: TGCGCCAGCAGCCCCCATGGACAGGGACTGAACACTGAAGCTTTCTTT.

The table lists this clone with a few counts. The rearrangement joins TRBV5-4 to TRBJ2-3; TRBD2 matches 7 bases. V trimming: 4 bases; J trimming: 1 base; junction bases outside the gene matches: 3. The length of the CDR3 is 14 residues. CDR1 is SGHNT, CDR2 YYREEE, per germline (reference sequence). The CDR3 DNA reads as TGTGCCAGCAGCCTGGGGGGGGGCACAGATACGCAGTATTTT. Translating it yields CASSLGGGTDTQYF.

V usage is TRBV6-4 and J usage is TRBJ2-5, with 7 nucleotides matching TRBD2. Looked up from germline, CDR1 is MRHNA and CDR2 is SNTAGT. The CDR3 runs to 13 residues. The V segment lost 0 bases and the J segment 7 bases; nucleotides outside the gene matches: 2. The CDR3 sequence: CASSDSGGRTQYF. The CDR3 bases are TGTGCCAGCAGTGACTCCGGCGGGAGGACCCAGTACTTC.

In its sample, this clone was seen a few times. The chain uses TRBV29-1 and TRBJ1-2; 10 nucleotides agree with TRBD1. This CDR3 region has 13 residues. Germline assignment: CDR1 SQVTM and CDR2 ANQGSEA. Trimming removed 6 bases from V and 8 bases from J; junction bases left unmatched: 9. The CDR3 DNA sequence: TGCAGCGTGACCAAGACAGGGGGCGAGGGCTACACCTTC. Amino acid sequence: CSVTKTGGEGYTF.

The chain is built from TRBV7-2 and TRBJ2-2; a possible D gene is TRBD1 (6 bases). Trimming pared 1 base from V and 1 base from J, leaving 13 bases between. The germline gives CDR1 SGHTA, CDR2 FQGNSA. The CDR3 is made up of 17 amino acids. CDR3 bases: TGTGCCAGCAGCTTAGATGGGCAGGGGAGGAACACCGGGGAGCTGTTTTTT. Protein product: CASSLDGQGRNTGELFF.

The rearrangement uses TRBV7-6 and TRBJ2-3; a weak D match, TRBD1 (5 bases). CDR1 SGHVS and CDR2 FNYEAQ come from the germline V gene. V dropped 4 bases and J dropped 2 bases, with 19 bases sitting between them. This CDR3 contains 17 residues. Here the CDR3 reads CASSYSPGHTTTDTQYF. The CDR3 DNA reads TGTGCCAGCAGCTACTCCCCCGGACATACTACCACAGATACGCAGTATTTT.

The CDR3 nucleotides are TGTGCCAGCAGTTACTCCTCCGGACTACAAGCTTTCTTT. It encodes CASSYSSGLQAFF. The genes are TRBV6-6 and TRBJ1-1; D gene uncertain. V shed 0 bases and J shed 9 bases, with 11 bases lying between them. Germline V gives CDR1 MNHNY, CDR2 SVGAGI (reference sequence). CDR3 size: 13 residues.

The chain is built from TRBV19 and TRBJ2-7, with D possibly being TRBD2 (6 bases). Germline CDR1 LNHDA, CDR2 SQIVND (reference sequence). Trimming removed 3 bases from V and 2 bases from J, with 11 bases in between. This CDR3 contains 14 residues. The CDR3 protein is CASSIEAGTYEQYF. For the CDR3, the DNA is TGTGCCAGTAGTATTGAGGCGGGAACCTACGAGCAGTACTTC.

This clone was seen a handful of times. J is TRBJ2-7 and V is TRBV5-6; D remains unclear. The V gene lost 2 bases and the J gene lost 0 bases, with 0 bases spanning the gap. The CDR3 covers 11 residues. Germline V gene lookup returns CDR1 SGHDT and CDR2 YYEEEE. Here the CDR3 reads CASSFSYEQYF. The CDR3 bases are TGTGCCAGCAGCTTCTCCTACGAGCAGTACTTC.